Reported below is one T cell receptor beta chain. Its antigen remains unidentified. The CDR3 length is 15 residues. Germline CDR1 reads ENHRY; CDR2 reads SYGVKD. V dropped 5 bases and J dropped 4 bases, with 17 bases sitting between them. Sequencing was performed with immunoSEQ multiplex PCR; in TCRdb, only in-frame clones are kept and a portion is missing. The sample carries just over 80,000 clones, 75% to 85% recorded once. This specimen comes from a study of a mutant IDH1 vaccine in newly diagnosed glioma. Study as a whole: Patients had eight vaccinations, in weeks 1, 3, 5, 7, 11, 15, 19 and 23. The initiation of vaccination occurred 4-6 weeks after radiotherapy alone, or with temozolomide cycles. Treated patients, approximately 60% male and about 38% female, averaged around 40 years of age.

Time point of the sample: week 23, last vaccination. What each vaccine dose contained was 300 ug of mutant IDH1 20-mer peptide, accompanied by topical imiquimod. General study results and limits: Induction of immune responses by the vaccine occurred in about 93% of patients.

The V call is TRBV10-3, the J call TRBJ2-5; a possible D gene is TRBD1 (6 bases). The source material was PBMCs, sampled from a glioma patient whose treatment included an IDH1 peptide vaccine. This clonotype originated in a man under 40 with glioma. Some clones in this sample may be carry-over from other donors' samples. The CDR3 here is CAISSPGQLTETQYF. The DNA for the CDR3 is TGTGCCATCAGTTCACCGGGACAACTCACAGAGACCCAGTACTTC.